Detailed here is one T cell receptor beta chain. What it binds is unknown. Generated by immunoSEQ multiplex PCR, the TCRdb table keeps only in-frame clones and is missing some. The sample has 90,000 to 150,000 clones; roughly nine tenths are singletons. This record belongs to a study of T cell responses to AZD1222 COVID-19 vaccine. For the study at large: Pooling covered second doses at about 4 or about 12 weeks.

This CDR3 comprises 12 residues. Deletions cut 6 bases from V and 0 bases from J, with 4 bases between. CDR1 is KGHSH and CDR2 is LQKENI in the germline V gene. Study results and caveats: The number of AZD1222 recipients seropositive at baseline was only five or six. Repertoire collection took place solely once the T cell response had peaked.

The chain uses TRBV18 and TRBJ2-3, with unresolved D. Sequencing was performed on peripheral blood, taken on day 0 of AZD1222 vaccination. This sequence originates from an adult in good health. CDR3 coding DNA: TGTGCCAGCTCCCTTAGCACAGATACGCAGTATTTT. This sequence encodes CASSLSTDTQYF.